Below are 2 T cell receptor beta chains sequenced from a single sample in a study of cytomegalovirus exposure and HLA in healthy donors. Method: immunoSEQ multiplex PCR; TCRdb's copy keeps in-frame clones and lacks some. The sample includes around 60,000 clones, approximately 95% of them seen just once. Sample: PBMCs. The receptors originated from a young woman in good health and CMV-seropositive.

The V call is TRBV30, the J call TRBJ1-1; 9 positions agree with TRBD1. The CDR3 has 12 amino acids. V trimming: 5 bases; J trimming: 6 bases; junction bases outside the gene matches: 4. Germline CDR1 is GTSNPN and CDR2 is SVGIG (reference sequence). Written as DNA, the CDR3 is TGTGCCTGGTCCGACAGGGGGTCTGAAGCTTTCTTT. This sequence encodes CAWSDRGSEAFF.

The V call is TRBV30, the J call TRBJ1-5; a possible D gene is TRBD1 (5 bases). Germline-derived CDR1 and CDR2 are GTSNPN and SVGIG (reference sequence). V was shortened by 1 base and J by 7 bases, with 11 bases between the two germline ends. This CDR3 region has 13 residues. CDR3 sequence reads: CAWSEGEAQPQHF. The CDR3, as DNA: TGTGCCTGGAGTGAAGGGGAGGCACAGCCCCAGCATTTT. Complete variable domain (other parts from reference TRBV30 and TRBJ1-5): SQTIHQWPATLVQPVGSPLSLECTVEGTSNPNLYWYRQAAGRGLQLLFYSVGIGQISSEVPQNLSASRPQDRQFILSSKKLLLSDSGFYLCAWSEGEAQPQHFGDGTRLSIL.